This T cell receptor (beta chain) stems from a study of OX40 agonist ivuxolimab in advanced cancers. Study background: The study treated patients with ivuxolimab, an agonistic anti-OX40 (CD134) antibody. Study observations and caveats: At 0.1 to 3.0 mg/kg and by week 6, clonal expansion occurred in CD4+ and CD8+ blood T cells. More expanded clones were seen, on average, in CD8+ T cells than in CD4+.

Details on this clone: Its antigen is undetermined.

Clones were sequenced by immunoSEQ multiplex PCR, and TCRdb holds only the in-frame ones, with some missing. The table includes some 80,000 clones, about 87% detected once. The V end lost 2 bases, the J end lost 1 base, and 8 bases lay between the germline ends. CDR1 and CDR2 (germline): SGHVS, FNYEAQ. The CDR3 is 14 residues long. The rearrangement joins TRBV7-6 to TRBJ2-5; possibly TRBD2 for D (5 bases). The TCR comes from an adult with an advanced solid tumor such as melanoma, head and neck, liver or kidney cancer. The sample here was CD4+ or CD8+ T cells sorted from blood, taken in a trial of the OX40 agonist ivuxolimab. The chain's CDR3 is CASSLNSVQETQYF. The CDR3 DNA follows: TGTGCCAGCAGCTTAAATAGCGTCCAAGAGACCCAGTACTTC.